This TCR beta chain was recorded in a study of Ad26.COV2.S vaccination and SARS-CoV-2 variants (dated by TCRdb to about 2021). Study-wide context: Vaccine-arm donors came from COV1001, a multicentre, randomized, double-blind, placebo-controlled phase I-IIa trial of Ad26.COV2.S in healthy adults. Ad26.COV2.S was given intramuscularly at 5x10^10 or 1x10^11 viral particles, as a single shot or as two shots 56 days apart. Throughout the experiments and outcome assessment, investigators stayed blinded to trial group allocation. The TCR-sequenced set comprised around 30 samples: some 19 Ad26.COV2.S vaccine recipients, 5 placebo recipients and 8 SARS-CoV-2 convalescent individuals. Trial participants were randomized into five groups of five, in which low-dose or high-dose Ad26.COV2.S was given once or twice, or placebo was given on both occasions. TCRbeta repertoire sequencing was used to assess the specificity and breadth of SARS-CoV-2-reactive T cell receptors after Ad26.COV2.S vaccination.

The full study reports these points: After vaccination, spike-specific CD8+ and CD4+ T cell responses were reported to show substantial breadth. Compared with placebo recipients, Ad26.COV2.S recipients showed higher spike-specific TCR breadth (P = 0.0014). Vaccine and placebo recipients had similar non-spike TCR breadth, a finding consistent with the vaccine containing only spike. The study was not powered to compare responses between vaccine doses or regimens. It was noted by the authors that total T cell responses may have been underestimated by the TCR breadth and depth analyses.

This specimen's treatment or condition label, per the study, means: 19 received Ad26.COV2.S at low or high dose, single or two shots; several received placebo; per-sample allocation not given. For vaccine and placebo recipients, the sequenced repertoires came from samples collected on day 63 after the first injection. In Cohort 1b, roughly 26 adults aged 18-55 years were enrolled at a single site in Boston, USA, between 29 July and 7 August 2020. As a vaccine, Ad26.COV2.S was a replication-incompetent adenovirus type 26 vector that expressed a prefusion-stabilized SARS-CoV-2 spike protein derived from the original Wuhan strain. The immunoSEQ Assay was the method used to sequence TCRbeta CDR3 regions. After extraction, genomic DNA underwent amplification by bias-controlled multiplex PCR, followed by high-throughput sequencing. On the study's bioinformatics: To quantify the absolute abundance of every unique TCRbeta CDR3 region, sequences were collapsed and filtered. T cell fraction was estimated by normalizing TCRbeta template counts to usable DNA, which was measured by amplifying reference genes present in all nucleated cells. Repertoire TCRs were annotated as SARS-CoV-2-specific by exact matching of V gene, CDR3 amino acid sequence and J gene to a known reactive TCR set. The reference SARS-CoV-2 TCR set came from MIRA and was filtered for enrichment in COVID-19-positive ImmuneCODE repertoires, removing public or cross-reactive TCRs. Using the MIRA antigens, annotated TCRs were further analysed by specific ORF or by position within an ORF. Breadth was defined as annotated unique rearrangements over total unique productive rearrangements; depth was the summed frequency of those rearrangements. Two-sided Wilcoxon rank-sum tests were used to compare TCR breadth between groups. Entries here come from immuneACCESS through TCRdb and include only in-frame sequences with V and J called. Some clones fail to appear in such tables; in the studies checked, an unresolved V gene covers under half of the shortfall, and the cause of the remainder is unknown. The D gene and trimming were derived from the DNA, and the V and J assignments and clone size from that table. Here the sample has more than 350,000 clones; around 90% occur a single time. Jointly, the top ten make up 10% to 15% of the sample.

As to this clone: Its specific antigen is unknown. No per-base quality is available; no much larger clone lies one base away.

This sample comprised peripheral blood, obtained in a trial of Ad26.COV2.S vaccine versus placebo. This TCR came from a person between 18 and 59 years old who received the Ad26.COV2.S COVID-19 vaccine or a placebo.

The encoded CDR3 is CASSAGPEETQYF. The DNA is TGTGCCAGCAGCGCAGGACCAGAAGAGACCCAGTACTTC. The rearranged segments are TRBV5-4 and TRBJ2-5, with the D gene too uncertain to name. V and J are truncated by 4 bases and 3 bases respectively, leaving an intervening sequence of 10 bases. The germline V gene (reference sequence) provides CDR1 SGHNT and CDR2 YYREEE. Taken from cysteine to phenylalanine, the CDR3 has 13 residues. The sequence is cut down to CDR3 DNA, 39 bases in frame from base 1.